The 18 T cell receptor beta chains presented below share a single source sample, sequenced in a study of cytomegalovirus exposure and HLA in healthy donors. The PCR employed 60 Vbeta primers together with 13 Jbeta primers. Sequencing used immunoSEQ multiplex PCR; TCRdb keeps in-frame clones, though not all of them. The sample lists about 140,000 clones; roughly four fifths were seen once. Material for sequencing was PBMCs. The receptors were gathered from a woman between 45 and 60 years old in good health and CMV-seronegative.

This clone was seen only a few times. This chain links TRBV4-1 with TRBJ1-3, with D possibly matching TRBD1 (5 bases). The CDR3 spans 18 residues. V was trimmed by 1 base and J by 0 bases, leaving 16 bases between them. Germline V gene data show CDR1 as MGHRA and CDR2 as YSYEKL. CDR3 amino acids: CASSQVVTGLYSGNTIYF. The CDR3 DNA is TGCGCCAGCAGCCAAGTAGTAACGGGACTGTACTCTGGAAACACCATATATTTT.

V gene TRBV11-2 combines with J gene TRBJ2-2; no reliable D call. The V gene's germline CDR1 is SGHAT and CDR2 FQNNGV. The CDR3 is 15 residues long. V was clipped by 3 bases and J by 2 bases, with 10 bases between them. The CDR3 region has the DNA TGTGCCAGCAGCTTTCGCAGACAAAACACCGGGGAGCTGTTTTTT. Residues: CASSFRRQNTGELFF.

The chain links TRBV5-1 to TRBJ2-2; D is uncertain. Trimming removed 4 bases at V and 2 bases at J, with 3 bases between. The CDR3 is made up of 12 amino acids. The germline gives CDR1 SGHRS, CDR2 YFSETQ. The CDR3 sequence is CASSVNTGELFF. The CDR3 DNA is TGCGCCAGCAGCGTAAACACCGGGGAGCTGTTTTTT.

The chain recombines TRBV28 with TRBJ2-5; TRBD2 aligns across 9 bases. The CDR3 runs to 16 residues. V was clipped by 5 bases and J by 5 bases; unmatched bases: 12. Germline lookup yields CDR1 MDHEN and CDR2 SYDVKM. CDR3 in amino acids: CASSPGLAGERETQYF. CDR3 DNA sequence: TGTGCCAGCAGTCCCGGTTTAGCGGGGGAACGGGAGACCCAGTACTTC. Complete variable domain (other parts from reference TRBV28 and TRBJ2-5): DVKVTQSSRYLVKRTGEKVFLECVQDMDHENMFWYRQDPGLGLRLIYFSYDVKMKEKGDIPEGYSVSREKKERFSLILESASTNQTSMYLCASSPGLAGERETQYFGPGTRLLVL.

The V and J genes are TRBV15 and TRBJ2-7; D call uncertain. The V and J ends lost 1 base and 0 bases respectively, with 7 bases between them. The CDR3 consists of 14 residues. CDR1 LNHNV and CDR2 YYDKDF come from the germline V gene (reference sequence). The CDR3 here is CATSRGGSSYEQYF. The CDR3 DNA is TGTGCCACCAGCAGAGGCGGCAGCTCCTACGAGCAGTACTTC.

The rearrangement joins TRBV30 to TRBJ1-2, with a weak D call TRBD1 (5 bases). This CDR3 region has 13 residues. The germline V and J ends were trimmed by 2 bases and 4 bases, with 11 bases remaining between them. The germline CDR1 and CDR2 sequences are GTSNPN and SVGIG (reference sequence). In DNA form, the CDR3 reads TGTGCCTGGAGTTTAGCGGGGCCCTATGGCTACACCTTC. Translating gives CAWSLAGPYGYTF.

The genes are TRBV6-5 and TRBJ1-1; D possibly corresponds to TRBD1 (6 bases). The CDR3 totals 12 residues. Germline V gene data show CDR1 as MNHEY and CDR2 as SVGAGI. V lost 6 bases, J lost 3 bases, and 8 bases lay in between. CDR3 nucleotides: TGTGCCAGCAGAACAGGGTACACTGAAGCTTTCTTT. Amino acid sequence: CASRTGYTEAFF.

This rearrangement joins TRBV2 to TRBJ2-1; TRBD2 agrees at 7 bases. The CDR3 spans 15 residues. CDR1 is SNHLY and CDR2 is FYNNEI in the germline V gene. V lost 2 bases to trimming and J lost 4 bases; unmatched junction nucleotides: 5. CDR3 bases: TGTGCCAGCAGTGAAAGTAGCGGGTCTTACAATGAGCAGTTCTTC. This translates into CASSESSGSYNEQFF. The whole variable domain, filled in from reference TRBV2 and TRBJ2-1, reads EPEVTQTPSHQVTQMGQEVILRCVPISNHLYFYWYRQILGQKVEFLVSFYNNEISEKSEIFDDQFSVERPDGSNFTLKIRSTKLEDSAMYFCASSESSGSYNEQFFGPGTRLTVL.

This clone was detected a few times. The chain is built from TRBV4-1 and TRBJ2-1; 7 nucleotides match TRBD2. V was pared by 1 base and J by 3 bases, with 9 bases of the junction left unmatched. The CDR3 extends over 17 amino acids. CDR1 is MGHRA and CDR2 is YSYEKL in the germline V gene. The CDR3 sequence: CASSQGVLAEVYNEQFF. In nucleotides, the CDR3 is TGCGCCAGCAGCCAAGGAGTTCTAGCGGAGGTCTACAATGAGCAGTTCTTC.

This clone was seen only a few times. The rearrangement uses TRBV6-6 and TRBJ1-5, with 7 bases identical to TRBD1. This CDR3 is built from 14 residues. CDR1 and CDR2 from the germline V gene are MNHNY and SVGAGI (reference sequence). V lost 7 bases and J lost 0; bases outside the gene matches: 3. This chain's CDR3 is CASTRGDSNQPQHF. In DNA form, the CDR3 reads TGTGCCAGCACCAGGGGGGATAGCAATCAGCCCCAGCATTTT.

V is TRBV5-1 and J is TRBJ2-5; 8 nucleotides align to TRBD2. CDR1 SGHRS and CDR2 YFSETQ come from the germline V gene. Trimming took 4 bases from V and 2 from J; bases not matched to a gene: 7. The CDR3 totals 15 residues. In DNA form, the CDR3 reads TGCGCCAGCAGCCCGCTAGCGGGTTCGCAAGAGACCCAGTACTTC. Translation: CASSPLAGSQETQYF.

V usage is TRBV5-4 and J usage is TRBJ1-1, with TRBD1 matching over 7 bases. This CDR3 is 19 amino acids long. Germline loops: CDR1 SGHNT, CDR2 YYREEE (reference sequence). The V gene end was trimmed by 2 bases and the J gene end by 5 bases; junction bases not matched to a gene: 21. The CDR3 DNA is TGTGCCAGCAGCTTCCGCACGGGGAGACTGAGGGGGCGAGGGACTGAAGCTTTCTTT. Residues: CASSFRTGRLRGRGTEAFF. The variable domain in full, completed from reference TRBV5-4 and TRBJ1-1, reads ETGVTQSPTHLIKTRGQQVTLRCSSQSGHNTVSWYQQALGQGPQFIFQYYREEENGRGNFPPRFSGLQFPNYSSELNVNALELDDSALYLCASSFRTGRLRGRGTEAFFGQGTRLTVV.

The gene calls are TRBV4-2 and TRBJ2-3; 7 bases are shared with TRBD2. The CDR3 is made up of 16 amino acids. Germline CDR1 reads LGHNA; CDR2 reads YNFKEQ. Losses at the gene ends were 0 bases for V and 0 bases for J; bases not matched to a gene: 3. The CDR3 coding sequence is TGTGCCAGCAGCCAAGACTGGGAGGGCAGCACAGATACGCAGTATTTT. Amino acid sequence: CASSQDWEGSTDTQYF.

V is TRBV4-2 and J is TRBJ1-2; 7 nucleotides line up with TRBD1. The CDR3 runs 13 residues. Germline V gives CDR1 LGHNA, CDR2 YNFKEQ. V was clipped by 2 bases and J by 8 bases; unmatched bases: 5. The CDR3 DNA reads as TGTGCCAGCAGCCAACCCCAGGGGGGCGGCTACACCTTC. Its protein is CASSQPQGGGYTF.

This sequence joins TRBV9 and TRBJ2-7; the match to TRBD2 covers 10 bases. The V segment lost 4 bases and the J segment 0 bases; nucleotides outside the gene matches: 7. CDR1 and CDR2 (germline): SGDLS, YYNGEE. The CDR3 is made up of 16 amino acids. CDR3 amino acids: CASSPGLAVSSYEQYF. The CDR3 bases are TGTGCCAGCAGCCCCGGACTAGCGGTGAGCTCCTACGAGCAGTACTTC.

V and J are TRBV7-6 and TRBJ2-3; 9 bases are shared with TRBD2. The V and J ends lost 1 base and 0 bases, in that order; junction bases with no gene match: 8. CDR3 length: 18 amino acids. The V gene's germline CDR1 is SGHVS and CDR2 FNYEAQ. The CDR3 region is CASSLGLRAGGSTDTQYF. CDR3 DNA sequence: TGTGCCAGCAGCTTAGGGCTTCGAGCGGGGGGTAGCACAGATACGCAGTATTTT.

The gene calls are TRBV11-2 and TRBJ1-1; D gene uncertain. Trimming took 5 bases from V and 3 from J, leaving 13 bases between them. Germline CDR1 and CDR2: SGHAT and FQNNGV. The CDR3 has 14 residues. In nucleotides, the CDR3 is TGTGCCAGCAGCCCAGGACGGAGGTACACTGAAGCTTTCTTT. Amino acids: CASSPGRRYTEAFF.

This rearrangement joins TRBV4-3 to TRBJ1-5, with 8 bases fitting TRBD1. Per germline, CDR1 LGHNA and CDR2 YSLEER. CDR3 length: 17 amino acids. Trimming took 0 bases from V and 6 from J; bases not matched to a gene: 10. DNA for the CDR3: TGCGCCAGCAGCCAAGATTGGCTGCCAGGGGGCAGTCAGCCCCAGCATTTT. It yields the protein CASSQDWLPGGSQPQHF.